The clone carrying this TCR beta chain has ten or more counts. What it binds is not known. 5'RACE template switching generated TCR cDNA, adding a universal primer site and UMIs. TCRdb reprocessed the 5' RACE reads via MiXCR and lists one record per CDR3 protein. The sample records over 110,000 distinct CDR3 sequences, 7.7% being singletons. Germline values: CDR1 SGHTA, CDR2 FQGNSA. The CDR3 length is 15 residues. V lost 5 bases and J 2 bases, leaving 15 bases between the germline ends. The sample comes from a study of T cells after yellow fever vaccination. Broader study findings: Researchers report a weaker secondary response that nonetheless peaked faster, day 5 versus 15. The booster response re-showed most primary clones: about 96% CD4, over 80% CD8.

Sequenced material: CD4+ T cells sorted from PBMCs, taken 5 days after the yellow fever booster vaccination. The chain is built from TRBV7-2 and TRBJ2-5, with D possibly being TRBD1 (5 bases). The sequence derives from a man under 40 who received the YFV17D yellow fever vaccine. CDR3 protein: CASSLGRGSQETQYF. DNA for the CDR3: TGTGCCAGCAGCCTGGGGCGCGGATCTCAAGAGACCCAGTACTTC.